This entry lists 4 T cell receptor beta chains sequenced from one sample in a study of shared clonotypes between healthy human individuals. TCRdb's copy holds only in-frame clones and misses some; the assay was immunoSEQ multiplex PCR. The profile shows more than 2,000,000 clones, approximately 95% of them singletons. Sequenced material: naive CD4+ T cells from PBMCs. Specified subset: CD45RA+ positively selected. The receptors were gathered from a man aged 18 to 30 in good health. Some clones in this sample may be carry-over from other donors' samples.

The CDR3 region has the DNA TGTGCCAGCTCACCATTGGCTCGAGATACGCAGTATTTT. Its translation: CASSPLARDTQYF. The chain recombines TRBV18 with TRBJ2-3; D is unresolved. V lost 2 bases to trimming and J lost 5 bases, with 8 bases between them. Germline CDR1 reads KGHSH; CDR2 reads LQKENI. This CDR3 has 13 amino acids.

J is TRBJ2-7 and V is TRBV28; D possibly matches TRBD1 or TRBD2 (6 bases each). CDR1 and CDR2 from the germline V gene are MDHEN and SYDVKM. Trimming shortened V by 4 bases and J by 3 bases, and 16 bases separated the two germline ends. The CDR3 is made up of 15 amino acids. The CDR3 DNA reads TGTGCCAGCAGTTCCAAGAAGGGGGGATTCTACGAGCAGTACTTC. It encodes CASSSKKGGFYEQYF.

In its sample, this clone was seen once. The rearrangement uses TRBV10-3 and TRBJ2-7, with D unresolved. V was pared by 2 bases and J by 3 bases, with 2 bases between. The CDR3 sequence is 11 residues long. Looked up from germline, CDR1 is ENHRY and CDR2 is SYGVKD. The CDR3 protein is CAISEIYEQYF. The CDR3 nucleotides read TGTGCCATCAGTGAGATCTACGAGCAGTACTTC.

The J gene is TRBJ2-2, the V gene TRBV9; D uncertain. V lost 0 bases and J 0 bases, leaving 12 bases between the germline ends. Germline CDR1 reads SGDLS; CDR2 reads YYNGEE. The CDR3 contains 17 residues. The CDR3 bases are TGTGCCAGCAGCGTAGATTCAGGCCACGCGAACACCGGGGAGCTGTTTTTT. Its translation is CASSVDSGHANTGELFF.